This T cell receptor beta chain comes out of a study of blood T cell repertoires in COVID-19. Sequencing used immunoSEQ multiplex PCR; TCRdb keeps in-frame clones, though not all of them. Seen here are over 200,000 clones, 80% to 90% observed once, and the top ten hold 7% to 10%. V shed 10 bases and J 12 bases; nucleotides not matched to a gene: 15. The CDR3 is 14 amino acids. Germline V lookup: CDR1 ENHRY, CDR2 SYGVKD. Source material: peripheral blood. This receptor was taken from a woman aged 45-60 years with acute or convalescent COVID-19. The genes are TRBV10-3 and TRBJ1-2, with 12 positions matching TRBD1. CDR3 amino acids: CATLQTGQGASNTF. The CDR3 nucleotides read TGTGCCACGTTACAGACGGGACAGGGGGCATCGAACACCTTC.